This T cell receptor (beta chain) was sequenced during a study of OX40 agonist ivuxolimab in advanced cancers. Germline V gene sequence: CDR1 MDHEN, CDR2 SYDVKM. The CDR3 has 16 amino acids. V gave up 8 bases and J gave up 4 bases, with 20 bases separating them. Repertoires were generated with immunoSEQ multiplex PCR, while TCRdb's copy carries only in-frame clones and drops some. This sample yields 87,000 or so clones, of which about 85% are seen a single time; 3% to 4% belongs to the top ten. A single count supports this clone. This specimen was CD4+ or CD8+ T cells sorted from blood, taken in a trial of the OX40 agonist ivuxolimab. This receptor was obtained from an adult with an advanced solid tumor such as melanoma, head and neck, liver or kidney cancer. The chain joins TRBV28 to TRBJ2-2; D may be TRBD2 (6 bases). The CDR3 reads CASSPPRDGGTGELFF. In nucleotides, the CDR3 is TGTGCCAGCTCCCCACCCCGGGACGGGGGCACCGGGGAGCTGTTTTTT.